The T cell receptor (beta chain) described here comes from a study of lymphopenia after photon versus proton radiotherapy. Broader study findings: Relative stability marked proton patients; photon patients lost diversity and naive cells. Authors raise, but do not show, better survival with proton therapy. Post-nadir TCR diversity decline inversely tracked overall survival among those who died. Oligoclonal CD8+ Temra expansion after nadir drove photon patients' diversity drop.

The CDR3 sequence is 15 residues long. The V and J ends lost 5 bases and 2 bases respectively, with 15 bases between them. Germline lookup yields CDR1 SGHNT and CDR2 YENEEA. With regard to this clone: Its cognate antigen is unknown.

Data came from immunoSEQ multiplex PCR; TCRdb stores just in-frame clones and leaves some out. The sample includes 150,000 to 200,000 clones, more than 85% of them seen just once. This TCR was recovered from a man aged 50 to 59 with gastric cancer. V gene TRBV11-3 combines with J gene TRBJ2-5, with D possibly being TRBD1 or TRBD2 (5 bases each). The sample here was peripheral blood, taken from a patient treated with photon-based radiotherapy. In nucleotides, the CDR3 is TGTGCCAGCAGCCCCCCCGGGACGGGACAAGAGACCCAGTACTTC. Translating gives CASSPPGTGQETQYF.